Each of the 18 T cell receptor beta chains below was sequenced from the same sample in a study of blood T cell repertoires in COVID-19. Sequencing used immunoSEQ multiplex PCR; TCRdb keeps in-frame clones, though not all of them. The sample carries 200,000 or so clones, 70% to 90% recorded once. Material for sequencing was peripheral blood. The receptors were sampled from a man older than 75 with acute or convalescent COVID-19.

This chain links TRBV19 with TRBJ1-1; 10 bases are shared with TRBD1. This CDR3 region has 14 residues. Per germline, CDR1 LNHDA and CDR2 SQIVND (reference sequence). J gave up 1 base and V 8 bases, and 4 bases lay outside the gene matches. The CDR3 sequence is CASLRQGANTEAFF. The CDR3 bases are TGTGCCAGTCTACGACAGGGGGCGAACACTGAAGCTTTCTTT.

This rearrangement joins TRBV11-2 to TRBJ2-5; D unclear. V dropped 0 bases and J dropped 4 bases, with 12 bases sitting between them. Looked up from germline, CDR1 is SGHAT and CDR2 is FQNNGV. The CDR3 spans 15 residues. The chain's CDR3 is CASSLERLSGETQYF. The CDR3 DNA is TGTGCCAGCAGCTTAGAGCGTCTATCAGGAGAGACCCAGTACTTC.

V is TRBV6-2 or TRBV6-3 and J is TRBJ1-5; D gene ambiguous. In germline, CDR1 is MNHEY, CDR2 SVGEGT. The V gene lost 5 bases and the J gene lost 4 bases, with 18 bases spanning the gap. This CDR3 has 16 amino acids. Here the CDR3 DNA reads TGTGCCAGCAGTAATCCCGGCGGAGGGTGGAATCAGCCCCAGCATTTT. Translated: CASSNPGGGWNQPQHF.

The chain is built from TRBV12-5 and TRBJ2-7; TRBD1 matches at 7 bases. CDR1 and CDR2 from the germline V gene are LGHNT and FRNRAP. This CDR3 region has 14 residues. V lost 9 bases to trimming and J lost 2 bases; unmatched junction nucleotides: 10. DNA of the CDR3: TGTGCTAGCGCGTCGGGACAGCCGCCCTACGAGCAGTACTTC. Translating gives CASASGQPPYEQYF.

The gene calls are TRBV7-2 and TRBJ1-1; TRBD1 aligns across 8 bases. The CDR3 loop spans 14 amino acids. Germline trimming cut 1 base from V and 4 bases from J; bases unmatched to any gene: 2. Germline CDR1 and CDR2: SGHTA and FQGNSA. The CDR3 reads CASSLVQGATEAFF. The CDR3, as DNA: TGTGCCAGCAGCTTAGTTCAGGGGGCCACTGAAGCTTTCTTT.

The rearrangement uses TRBV6-5 and TRBJ1-2; D remains unclear. CDR1 and CDR2 from the germline V gene are MNHEY and SVGAGI. Trimming pared 6 bases from V and 1 base from J, leaving 12 bases between. The CDR3 has 14 residues. CDR3 nucleotide sequence: TGTGCCAGCAGGGGTGACGGAGTTAACTATGGCTACACCTTC. Amino acids: CASRGDGVNYGYTF.

The chain has TRBV4-2 and TRBJ2-3, with TRBD2 matching over 7 bases. The trim removed 4 bases at V and 0 bases at J, leaving 1 base unmatched. The CDR3 spans 14 residues. Germline assignment: CDR1 LGHNA and CDR2 YNFKEQ. The CDR3 here is CASSRGGSTDTQYF. Here the CDR3 DNA reads TGTGCCAGCAGCCGCGGGGGTAGCACAGATACGCAGTATTTT.

The chain links TRBV3-1 (or the pseudogene TRBV3-2) to TRBJ1-2; D call uncertain. The ends were cut back, 0 bases at V and 5 bases at J, with 10 bases in the middle. CDR1 and CDR2 from the germline V gene are LGHDT and YNNKEL (reference sequence). The CDR3 runs to 14 residues. The CDR3 DNA is TGTGCCAGCAGCCAAGATTCGGGGATTTATGGCTACACCTTC. Its translation: CASSQDSGIYGYTF.

The chain recombines TRBV6-2 or TRBV6-3 with TRBJ2-1; D not certain. V was shortened by 0 bases and J by 7 bases, with 13 bases between the two germline ends. This CDR3 has 15 residues. Germline lookup yields CDR1 MNHEY and CDR2 SVGEGT. CDR3 loop: CASSYSTRPTNEQFF. The CDR3 DNA reads TGTGCCAGCAGTTACTCGACTCGCCCTACAAATGAGCAGTTCTTC.

The gene calls are TRBV7-2 and TRBJ2-3; 12 bases agree with TRBD2. The CDR3 is 18 amino acids. J gave up 0 bases and V 2 bases, and 6 bases lay outside the gene matches. The germline gives CDR1 SGHTA, CDR2 FQGNSA. The CDR3 spells CASSLMPGLAGSTDTQYF. CDR3 coding DNA: TGTGCCAGCAGCTTAATGCCTGGACTAGCGGGGAGCACAGATACGCAGTATTTT.

This chain joins TRBV5-4 and TRBJ1-1; D possibly corresponds to TRBD1 (6 bases). V dropped 1 base and J dropped 0 bases, with 13 bases sitting between them. Germline assignment: CDR1 SGHNT and CDR2 YYREEE (reference sequence). This CDR3 spans 16 amino acids. The CDR3, as DNA: TGTGCCAGCAGCTTGTCAGGGGCTAACCTGAACACTGAAGCTTTCTTT. This encodes CASSLSGANLNTEAFF.

The chain carries TRBV30 and TRBJ2-2, with TRBD2 identical over 11 bases. The V and J ends lost 0 bases and 5 bases, in that order; junction bases with no gene match: 11. CDR3 size: 18 residues. From germline, CDR1 is GTSNPN and CDR2 SVGIG (reference sequence). CDR3 sequence: CAWSVPPPGLADTGELFF. The CDR3 nucleotides are TGTGCCTGGAGTGTACCCCCCCCGGGACTAGCGGATACCGGGGAGCTGTTTTTT.

The rearrangement links TRBV10-3 to TRBJ2-3; the D is unclear. The V end lost 0 bases, the J end lost 4 bases, and 14 bases lay between the germline ends. The CDR3 loop spans 16 amino acids. Germline V gene sequence: CDR1 ENHRY, CDR2 SYGVKD. CDR3 nucleotide sequence: TGTGCCATCAGTGAGTCACCCGGGTGGTTGGCAGATACGCAGTATTTT. Protein: CAISESPGWLADTQYF.

The CDR3 nucleotides are TGTGCCAGCAGTTTCCGATTGGCTTCTGGAAACACCATATATTTT. Translated, it gives CASSFRLASGNTIYF. This chain joins TRBV6-2 or TRBV6-3 and TRBJ1-3; D is ambiguous. This CDR3 contains 15 residues. Germline loops: CDR1 MNHEY, CDR2 SVGEGT. V gave up 4 bases and J gave up 1 base, with 11 bases separating them.

The chain recombines TRBV24-1 with TRBJ2-1; 9 bases are a match to TRBD1. The CDR3 consists of 15 residues. Looked up from germline, CDR1 is KGHDR and CDR2 is SFDVKD. J gave up 8 bases and V 6 bases, and 10 bases lay outside the gene matches. The CDR3 sequence is CATSHRDRAGDEQFF. The CDR3 DNA follows: TGTGCCACCAGTCACCGGGACAGGGCGGGAGATGAGCAGTTCTTC.

The rearrangement joins TRBV19 to TRBJ1-2; TRBD1 might be the D (6 bases). Germline V lookup: CDR1 LNHDA, CDR2 SQIVND (reference sequence). V was clipped by 6 bases and J by 4 bases, with 18 bases between them. The CDR3 has 15 amino acids. The CDR3 here is CASRRNGQSSYGYTF. CDR3 DNA sequence: TGTGCCAGTAGGAGAAACGGACAGTCTTCCTATGGCTACACCTTC.

The chain uses TRBV7-2 and TRBJ2-5, with TRBD1 as a possible D gene (6 bases). Germline lookup yields CDR1 SGHTA and CDR2 FQGNSA. The V gene lost 1 base and the J gene lost 4 bases, with 16 bases spanning the gap. CDR3 length equals 16 residues. CDR3 nucleotides: TGTGCCAGCAGCTTAGGCCTACAGGGTTTTGGAGAGACCCAGTACTTC. It codes for CASSLGLQGFGETQYF.

The genes are TRBV7-2 and TRBJ2-3, with a possible D match to TRBD1 (7 bases). V lost 0 bases, J lost 3 bases, and 13 bases lay in between. This CDR3 is 16 amino acids long. From germline, CDR1 is SGHTA and CDR2 FQGNSA. In DNA form, the CDR3 reads TGTGCCAGCAGCTTAGCGGGGGGCAGGGGGACAGATACGCAGTATTTT. It yields the protein CASSLAGGRGTDTQYF.